This TCR beta chain was recorded in a study of T-cell reconstitution after alpha-beta-depleted transplantation in children. In germline, CDR1 is SGHRS, CDR2 YFSETQ. The CDR3 length is 16 residues. Trimming cost V 0 bases and J 4 bases, with 14 bases left between them. The sample holds many counts of this clonotype. The antigen is unknown. General study results and limits: After one year, T-cell counts and TCRbeta diversity mostly came from new T cells. Roughly two months post-transplant, alpha-beta T cells reportedly originated from several hundred graft clones that had expanded.

Unique molecular identifiers were used to barcode this TCRbeta library. One entry per CDR3 protein results from TCRdb running MiXCR on the PCR reads. Of about 200,000 distinct CDR3 sequences detected, roughly 6.3% appear once; the ten largest clones hold around 4.4%. The material was PBMCs, obtained before TCRalphabeta/CD19-depleted stem cell transplant. This sequence was found in a girl under two years old with combined immunodeficiency, due to receive a stem cell transplant. The chain employs TRBV5-1 and TRBJ2-1, with a weak D call TRBD2 (5 bases). The chain's CDR3 is CASSLDAGPFYNEQFF. The CDR3 region has the DNA TGCGCCAGCAGCTTGGACGCGGGCCCGTTTTACAATGAGCAGTTCTTC.